These T cell receptor beta chains were read from a single sample in a study of response to subunit inactivated influenza vaccine. TCRdb called the RT-PCR reads again in MiXCR, with one record for every CDR3 protein. The sample has roughly 620,000 distinct CDR3 sequences; approximately 11% are singletons. The sample was also reused in another study, on T cells expressing NK-cell markers.

The specimen was PBMCs from blood, collected on the day of vaccination. The receptors shown here come from a man aged 50 to 59 who received an inactivated influenza vaccine. The CDR3 runs from the conserved cysteine through the conserved F or W. A D gene is named only where the DNA matches it firmly. A clone size is listed for some rows: how often the clone was seen (once, few, many), or a class if it is expanded.

CDR3nt: TGTGCCAGCAGTCTTACAGGGGGCTCCTATGGCTACACCTTC; CDR3aa: CASSLTGGSYGYTF; j_gene: TRBJ1-2; v_gene: TRBV28; abundance: .; d_gene: TRBD1
CDR3nt: TGCAGTGCTAGCGGGAGGGCCGGCAATGAGCAGTTCTTC; CDR3aa: CSASGRAGNEQFF; j_gene: TRBJ2-1; v_gene: TRBV20-1; abundance: few; d_gene: TRBD2
CDR3nt: TGCAGCGCCTGGGACAATAATGAAAAACTGTTTTTT; CDR3aa: CSAWDNNEKLFF; j_gene: TRBJ1-4; v_gene: TRBV29-1; abundance: many; d_gene: .
CDR3nt: TGTGCCACCAGTGATTCAGGCCGTCGGGGGAGGAATGAGCAGTTCTTC; CDR3aa: CATSDSGRRGRNEQFF; j_gene: TRBJ2-1; v_gene: TRBV24-1; abundance: .; d_gene: .
CDR3nt: TGTGCCAGCAGCTCCTCCCAAGCGGGGAATTCACCCCTCCACTTT; CDR3aa: CASSSSQAGNSPLHF; j_gene: TRBJ1-6; v_gene: TRBV9; abundance: few; d_gene: .
CDR3nt: TGCAGCGTGACAGGGACTAACTATGGCTACACCTTC; CDR3aa: CSVTGTNYGYTF; j_gene: TRBJ1-2; v_gene: TRBV29-1; abundance: .; d_gene: TRBD1
CDR3nt: TGTGCCAGCAGCTTTAGCGGGGGCCGCTCCTACAATGAGCAGTTCTTC; CDR3aa: CASSFSGGRSYNEQFF; j_gene: TRBJ2-1; v_gene: TRBV7-9; abundance: .; d_gene: TRBD2
CDR3nt: TGTGCCAGCCAACGGGACATAACATCCTACGAGCAGTACTTC; CDR3aa: CASQRDITSYEQYF; j_gene: TRBJ2-7; v_gene: TRBV7-9; abundance: .; d_gene: .
CDR3nt: TGTGCCAGCAGTTGGTCTCCCGGCAGGGGGCTAAAAACCGGGGAGCTGTTTTTT; CDR3aa: CASSWSPGRGLKTGELFF; j_gene: TRBJ2-2; v_gene: TRBV27; abundance: .; d_gene: TRBD1
CDR3nt: TGTGCCAGCAGTCTCCCCCCCCAGAAACCACAGTACTTC; CDR3aa: CASSLPPQKPQYF; j_gene: TRBJ2-7; v_gene: TRBV12-3/TRBV12-4; abundance: few; d_gene: .
CDR3nt: TGCGCCAGCAGCTCTCTCCCGGGACAGGGAATAGAGACCCAGTACTTC; CDR3aa: CASSSLPGQGIETQYF; j_gene: TRBJ2-5; v_gene: TRBV5-1; abundance: few; d_gene: TRBD1
CDR3nt: TGTGCCAGCACCCAAGTCTTCGGGACGGGTTATCAGCCCCAGCATTTT; CDR3aa: CASTQVFGTGYQPQHF; j_gene: TRBJ1-5; v_gene: TRBV3-1; abundance: .; d_gene: .
CDR3nt: TGTGCCACTCGACAGGGTCGGACTAATGAAAAACTGTTTTTT; CDR3aa: CATRQGRTNEKLFF; j_gene: TRBJ1-4; v_gene: TRBV10-3; abundance: few; d_gene: TRBD1
CDR3nt: TGTGCCAGCAGCAAGGGACTAGCTGGCGAGCAGTACTTC; CDR3aa: CASSKGLAGEQYF; j_gene: TRBJ2-7; v_gene: TRBV3-1; abundance: few; d_gene: TRBD2
CDR3nt: TGTGCCAGCAGCCGATTTATTGACAGGGGACCTTACACCTTC; CDR3aa: CASSRFIDRGPYTF; j_gene: TRBJ1-2; v_gene: TRBV7-9; abundance: many; d_gene: TRBD1
CDR3nt: TGTGCCAGCAGTTTATTGCCCGTGGCGGTGGCCGAACCCCTCCACTTT; CDR3aa: CASSLLPVAVAEPLHF; j_gene: TRBJ1-6; v_gene: TRBV27; abundance: .; d_gene: .
CDR3nt: TGTGCCAGCAGTGACAGAACCGGGACAGGTTCTTACGAGCAGTACTTC; CDR3aa: CASSDRTGTGSYEQYF; j_gene: TRBJ2-7; v_gene: TRBV25-1; abundance: .; d_gene: TRBD1
CDR3nt: TGTGCCACCAGACACAGGGAGGGCACTGAAGCTTTCTTT; CDR3aa: CATRHREGTEAFF; j_gene: TRBJ1-1; v_gene: TRBV24-1; abundance: .; d_gene: .
CDR3nt: TGTGCCAGCAACCGAAAGGGTAATCGACACTACGAGCAGTACTTC; CDR3aa: CASNRKGNRHYEQYF; j_gene: TRBJ2-7; v_gene: TRBV6-2/TRBV6-3; abundance: .; d_gene: .
CDR3nt: TGTGCCAGCAGTCTTGGGTCGTTCACAGATACGCAGTATTTT; CDR3aa: CASSLGSFTDTQYF; j_gene: TRBJ2-3; v_gene: TRBV6-2/TRBV6-3; abundance: many; d_gene: .
CDR3nt: TGCGCCAGCAGCCAAGAGCTCGGGATCACCGGGGAGCTGTTTTTT; CDR3aa: CASSQELGITGELFF; j_gene: TRBJ2-2; v_gene: TRBV4-3; abundance: many; d_gene: .
CDR3nt: TGCGCCAGCAGCCAAGCGGGACTAGTCACAGATACGCAGTATTTT; CDR3aa: CASSQAGLVTDTQYF; j_gene: TRBJ2-3; v_gene: TRBV4-1; abundance: .; d_gene: TRBD2
CDR3nt: TGCGCCAGCAGTGAGTACACCGGGGGCCGCTATGGCTACACCTTC; CDR3aa: CASSEYTGGRYGYTF; j_gene: TRBJ1-2; v_gene: TRBV10-2; abundance: few; d_gene: .
CDR3nt: TGTGCCAGCAGTTTGACCTACGACTCCGAGCAGTACTTC; CDR3aa: CASSLTYDSEQYF; j_gene: TRBJ2-7; v_gene: TRBV12-3/TRBV12-4; abundance: few; d_gene: .
CDR3nt: TGTGCCACCAGTGATGGAGGGGATGGGAAAGAGACCCAGTACTTC; CDR3aa: CATSDGGDGKETQYF; j_gene: TRBJ2-5; v_gene: TRBV24-1; abundance: .; d_gene: .
CDR3nt: TGTGCCAGCAGTTATTGGGAGCTCGAGCAGTACTTC; CDR3aa: CASSYWELEQYF; j_gene: TRBJ2-7; v_gene: TRBV6-2/TRBV6-3; abundance: .; d_gene: .
CDR3nt: TGTGCCAGCAGTCAACAGTTTCAAGAGACCCAGTACTTC; CDR3aa: CASSQQFQETQYF; j_gene: TRBJ2-5; v_gene: TRBV12-3/TRBV12-4; abundance: .; d_gene: .
CDR3nt: TGTGCCAGCCGCCAACAGGATTACAATCAGCCCCAGCATTTT; CDR3aa: CASRQQDYNQPQHF; j_gene: TRBJ1-5; v_gene: TRBV12-3/TRBV12-4; abundance: few; d_gene: .
CDR3nt: TGTGCCAGCAGAAGAAGACGGACCTTGAAGGAGAACACTGAAGCTTTCTTT; CDR3aa: CASRRRRTLKENTEAFF; j_gene: TRBJ1-1; v_gene: TRBV12-3/TRBV12-4; abundance: many; d_gene: .
CDR3nt: TGTGCCAGCACCAGGGAGGGGTCCGAGAGCCAGTACTTC; CDR3aa: CASTREGSESQYF; j_gene: TRBJ2-5; v_gene: TRBV12-3/TRBV12-4; abundance: .; d_gene: TRBD2
CDR3nt: TGTGCCAGCAGCGTTAGCGGGGGGTCGAACACCGGGGAGCTGTTTTTT; CDR3aa: CASSVSGGSNTGELFF; j_gene: TRBJ2-2; v_gene: TRBV5-5; abundance: few; d_gene: TRBD2
CDR3nt: TGTGCCAGCAGTCCAACTTGGCGGGAGACCCAGTACTTC; CDR3aa: CASSPTWRETQYF; j_gene: TRBJ2-5; v_gene: TRBV12-3/TRBV12-4; abundance: many; d_gene: .